Here is one T cell receptor beta chain with its context. The antigen is unknown. Germline V gene data show CDR1 as MGHRA and CDR2 as YSYEKL. The CDR3 runs to 16 residues. Germline trimming cut 3 bases from V and 1 base from J; bases unmatched to any gene: 6. The data were obtained in a study of siplizumab effects on memory and regulatory T cells. Findings of the study overall: Major contributors to the alloresponse seemed to be naive T cells, which also appeared more diverse than memory cells. Many proliferating CD4+ or CD8+ clones remained unclassified. Roughly 80-95% of them could not be assigned either a naive or a memory phenotype. For siplizumab cultures, the suppressive function of their proliferating Tregs was not confirmed.

This table comes from immunoSEQ multiplex PCR, and its TCRdb copy is limited to in-frame clones, with some not included. There are tens of thousands of clones in the sample; roughly 93% occur only once, and 5.5% to 7.5% lies in the top ten. This rearrangement joins TRBV4-1 to TRBJ2-3; 8 positions agree with TRBD1. This sequence was found in a human donor in good health. The sequenced material came from CD8+ T cells sorted from blood. CDR3: CASSQGWGQGTDTQYF. The DNA of the CDR3 is TGCGCCAGCAGCCAGGGATGGGGACAGGGCACAGATACGCAGTATTTT.